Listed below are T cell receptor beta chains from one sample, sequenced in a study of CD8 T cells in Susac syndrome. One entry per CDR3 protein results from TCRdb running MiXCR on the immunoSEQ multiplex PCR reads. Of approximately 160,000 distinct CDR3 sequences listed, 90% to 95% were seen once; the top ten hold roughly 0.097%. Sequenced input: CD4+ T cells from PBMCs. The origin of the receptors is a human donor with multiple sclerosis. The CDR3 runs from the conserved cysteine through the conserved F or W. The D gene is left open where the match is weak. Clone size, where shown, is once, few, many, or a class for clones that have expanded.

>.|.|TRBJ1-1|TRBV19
CASSIRNTEAFF
TGTGCCAGTAGTATTCGGAACACTGAAGCTTTCTTT
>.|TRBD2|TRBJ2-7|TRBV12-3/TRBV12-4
CASSLGAGGPYEQYF
TGTGCCAGCAGTTTAGGAGCGGGAGGACCCTACGAGCAGTACTTC
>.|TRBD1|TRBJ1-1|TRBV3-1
CASSLLLRGRLDEAFF
TGTGCCAGCAGCCTATTACTCAGGGGGCGATTAGATGAAGCTTTCTTT
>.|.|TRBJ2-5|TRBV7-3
CASSIGGTQYF
TGTGCCAGCAGCATTGGGGGCACCCAGTACTTC
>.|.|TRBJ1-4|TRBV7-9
CASSARGNEKLFF
TGTGCCAGCAGCGCCAGGGGTAATGAAAAACTGTTTTTT
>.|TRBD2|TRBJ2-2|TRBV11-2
CASRSGLAGAGELFF
TGTGCCAGCAGGTCAGGACTAGCGGGGGCCGGGGAGCTGTTTTTT
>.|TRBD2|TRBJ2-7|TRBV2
CASSDRGVSYEQYF
TGTGCCAGCAGTGATCGGGGGGTCTCCTACGAGCAGTACTTC
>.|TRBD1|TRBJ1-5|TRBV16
CASSQSDRGSQPQHF
TGTGCCAGCAGCCAATCGGACAGGGGCAGTCAGCCCCAGCATTTT
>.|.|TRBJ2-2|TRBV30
CAWAAGSGYTGELFF
TGTGCCTGGGCCGCGGGTAGCGGTTACACCGGGGAGCTGTTTTTT
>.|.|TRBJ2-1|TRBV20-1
CSAREYGGGADYNEQFF
TGCAGTGCTAGAGAATACGGAGGCGGTGCGGACTACAATGAGCAGTTCTTC
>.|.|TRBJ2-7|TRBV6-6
CASHQNSGSYEQYF
TGTGCCAGCCACCAAAATAGCGGTTCCTACGAGCAGTACTTC
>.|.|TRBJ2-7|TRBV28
CASSELKSPYEQYF
TGTGCCAGCAGTGAGCTCAAAAGTCCCTACGAGCAGTACTTC
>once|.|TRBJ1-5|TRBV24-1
CATSAYSNQPQHF
TGTGCCACCAGTGCCTATAGCAATCAGCCCCAGCATTTT
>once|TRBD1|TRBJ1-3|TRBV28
CASSLILGGVGNTIYF
TGTGCCAGCAGTTTAATTTTAGGGGGCGTTGGAAACACCATATATTTT
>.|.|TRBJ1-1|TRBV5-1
CASSRPSGTEAFF
TGCGCCAGCAGCCGGCCGAGCGGCACTGAAGCTTTCTTT
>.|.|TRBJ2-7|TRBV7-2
CASSLASREYF
TGTGCCAGCAGCTTAGCCTCCAGGGAGTACTTC
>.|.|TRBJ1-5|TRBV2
CASSGDGNQPQHF
TGTGCCAGCAGTGGGGACGGTAATCAGCCCCAGCATTTT
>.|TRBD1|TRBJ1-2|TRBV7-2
CASSLVTGISYGYTF
TGTGCCAGCAGCTTAGTGACAGGGATTTCCTATGGCTACACCTTC
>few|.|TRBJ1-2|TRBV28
CASSLGAAYGYTF
TGTGCCAGCAGTTTAGGTGCAGCCTATGGCTACACCTTC
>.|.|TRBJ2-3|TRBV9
CASSYDWSTDTQYF
TGTGCCAGCAGCTACGACTGGAGCACAGATACGCAGTATTTT
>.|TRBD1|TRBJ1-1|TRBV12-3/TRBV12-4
CASSPRQGETEAFF
TGTGCCAGCAGTCCCCGACAGGGGGAAACTGAAGCTTTCTTT
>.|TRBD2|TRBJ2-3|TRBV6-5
CASRSLAGDGDTQYF
TGTGCCAGCAGGTCCCTAGCGGGAGATGGGGATACGCAGTATTTT
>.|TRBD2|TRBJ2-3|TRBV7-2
CASSLVLAGTADTQYF
TGTGCCAGCAGCTTAGTTCTAGCGGGAACGGCAGATACGCAGTATTTT
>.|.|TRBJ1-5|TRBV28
CASTAPGEQPQHF
TGTGCCAGCACCGCTCCAGGGGAACAGCCCCAGCATTTT
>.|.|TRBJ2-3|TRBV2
CASSALDTQYF
TGTGCCAGCAGTGCGTTGGATACGCAGTATTTT
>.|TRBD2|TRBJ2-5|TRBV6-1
CASSEGLAGKKTQYF
TGTGCCAGCAGTGAAGGACTAGCGGGTAAGAAGACCCAGTACTTC
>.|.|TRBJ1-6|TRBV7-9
CASSGAGGRNSPLHF
TGTGCCAGCAGCGGCGCGGGGGGTAGAAATTCACCCCTCCACTTT
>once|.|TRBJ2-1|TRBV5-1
CASSLDTTGRVEQFF
TGCGCCAGCAGCTTGGACACTACCGGTCGGGTTGAGCAGTTCTTC
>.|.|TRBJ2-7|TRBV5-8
CASSPMRATYEQYF
TGTGCCAGCAGCCCGATGAGGGCGACCTACGAGCAGTACTTC
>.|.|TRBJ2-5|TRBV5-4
CASSLGCGSGETQYF
TGTGCCAGCAGCTTAGGTTGTGGGAGCGGAGAGACCCAGTACTTC
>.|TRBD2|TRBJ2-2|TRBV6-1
CASSPLPASGRTGELFF
TGTGCCAGCAGTCCCTTGCCGGCTAGCGGGCGCACCGGGGAGCTGTTTTTT
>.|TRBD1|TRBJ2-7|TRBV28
CASSWEDRGSYEQYF
TGTGCCAGCAGTTGGGAGGACAGGGGGTCCTACGAGCAGTACTTC
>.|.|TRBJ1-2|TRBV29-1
CSVGGAVWDGYTF
TGCAGCGTTGGAGGGGCTGTCTGGGATGGCTACACCTTC
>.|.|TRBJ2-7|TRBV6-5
CASSYSRGLYEQYF
TGTGCCAGCAGTTACTCACGGGGCCTATACGAGCAGTACTTC
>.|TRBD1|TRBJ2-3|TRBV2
CATVTGTGEGDTQYF
TGTGCCACCGTAACCGGGACAGGGGAAGGAGATACGCAGTATTTT
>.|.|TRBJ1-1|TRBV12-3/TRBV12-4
CASSNSDMGRTEAFF
TGTGCCAGCAGTAACTCAGACATGGGGCGCACTGAAGCTTTCTTT
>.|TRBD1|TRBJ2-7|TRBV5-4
CASSLAGTGYYEQYF
TGTGCCAGCAGCTTGGCAGGGACAGGGTACTACGAGCAGTACTTC
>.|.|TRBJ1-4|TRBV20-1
CSAPLGGHEKLFF
TGCAGTGCTCCCCTCGGGGGGCATGAAAAACTGTTTTTT
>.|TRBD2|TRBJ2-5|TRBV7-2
CASSSGRSQETQYF
TGTGCCAGCAGCAGCGGGAGGAGTCAAGAGACCCAGTACTTC
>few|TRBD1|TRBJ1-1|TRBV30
CAWSVTGGWTEAFF
TGTGCCTGGAGTGTGACAGGGGGCTGGACTGAAGCTTTCTTT
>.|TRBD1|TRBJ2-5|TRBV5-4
CASRKENRDSKYQETQYF
TGTGCCAGCAGAAAAGAAAACCGGGACAGCAAATACCAAGAGACCCAGTACTTC
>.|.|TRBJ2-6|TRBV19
CASVEYSGANVLTF
TGTGCCAGTGTAGAGTACTCTGGGGCCAACGTCCTGACTTTC
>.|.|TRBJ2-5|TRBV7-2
CASSPMVTGETQYF
TGTGCCAGCAGCCCTATGGTAACAGGAGAGACCCAGTACTTC
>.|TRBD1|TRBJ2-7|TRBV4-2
CASSQTGSEAYEQYF
TGTGCCAGCAGCCAGACAGGGTCGGAGGCCTACGAGCAGTACTTC
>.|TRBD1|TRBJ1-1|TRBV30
CAWTKTGGTEAFF
TGTGCCTGGACCAAGACAGGGGGGACTGAAGCTTTCTTT
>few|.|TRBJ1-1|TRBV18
CASSPRRDTEAFF
TGTGCCAGCTCACCAAGACGGGACACTGAAGCTTTCTTT
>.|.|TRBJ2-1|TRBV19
CASSIGPFSYNEQFF
TGTGCCAGTAGTATCGGGCCGTTCTCCTACAATGAGCAGTTCTTC
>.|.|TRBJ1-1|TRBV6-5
CASSYERRGTEAFF
TGTGCCAGCAGTTACGAGCGGCGCGGTACTGAAGCTTTCTTT
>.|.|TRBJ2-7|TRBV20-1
CSAEGDSYEQYF
TGCAGTGCCGAGGGCGACTCCTACGAGCAGTACTTC
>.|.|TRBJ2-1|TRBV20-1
CSANSDLYNEQFF
TGCAGTGCCAATAGCGATTTATACAATGAGCAGTTCTTC